The 5 T cell receptor beta chains below all came from one sample that was sequenced in a study of OX40 agonist ivuxolimab in advanced cancers. Libraries were prepared by immunoSEQ multiplex PCR; TCRdb keeps only in-frame clonotypes and omits some of them. Counted here are more than 60,000 clones, around 83% occurring once; the ten biggest clones make up about 0.89%. Sequencing was performed on CD4+ or CD8+ T cells sorted from blood, taken in a trial of the OX40 agonist ivuxolimab. These TCRs come from an adult with an advanced solid tumor such as melanoma, head and neck, liver or kidney cancer.

V gene TRBV11-1 combines with J gene TRBJ2-1; 9 bases match TRBD2. Germline-derived CDR1 and CDR2 are SGHAT and FQDESV (reference sequence). V shed 5 bases, J shed 8 bases, and the junction held 16 bases outside the gene matches. The CDR3 covers 17 residues. CDR3: CASSRTAGREGLDEQFF. Written as DNA, the CDR3 is TGTGCCAGCAGCCGTACGGCGGGGCGGGAGGGCCTGGATGAGCAGTTCTTC. Supplemented by reference TRBV11-1 and TRBJ2-1, the full variable domain reads EAEVAQSPRYKITEKSQAVAFWCDPISGHATLYWYRQILGQGPELLVQFQDESVVDDSQLPKDRFSAERLKGVDSTLKIQPAELGDSAMYLCASSRTAGREGLDEQFFGPGTRLTVL.

The table lists this clone with a count of one. This rearrangement joins TRBV12-5 to TRBJ1-5, with a possible D match to TRBD1 (6 bases). The CDR3 length is 13 residues. CDR1 is LGHNT and CDR2 is FRNRAP in the germline V gene. Trimming took off 6 bases at V and 0 bases at J, with 6 bases between the two ends. The chain's CDR3 is CASGGASNQPQHF. DNA of the CDR3: TGTGCTAGTGGGGGGGCTAGCAATCAGCCCCAGCATTTT.

V usage is TRBV12-2 and J usage is TRBJ2-3; the DNA was not used to check the table's D call, TRBD1. TRBV12-2 constitutes a pseudogene. The length of the CDR3 is 17 residues. In nucleotides, the CDR3 is TGTGCAAATCGCCCAGCGGATCGGCAGGGGTACTTGGATACGCAGTATTTT. Encoded protein: CANRPADRQGYLDTQYF.

The J gene is TRBJ1-2, the V gene TRBV19, with 8 bases lining up with TRBD1. The CDR3 is 16 residues long. The J segment lost 2 bases and the V segment lost 4 bases, leaving 9 bases of the junction unmatched. Germline assignment: CDR1 LNHDA and CDR2 SQIVND (reference sequence). The CDR3 DNA follows: TGTGCCAGTAGTACGGGCCCGGGACAGGCGAACTATGGCTACACCTTC. Translated, it gives CASSTGPGQANYGYTF.

This clone turned up a few times. The DNA for the CDR3 is TGTGCCAGCAGTGAAACAGTCTCTAACTATGGCTACACCTTC. It is translated as CASSETVSNYGYTF. V gene TRBV25-1 combines with J gene TRBJ1-2; D is unclear. V gave up 2 bases and J gave up 0 bases, with 7 bases separating them. Germline V CDR1 and CDR2: MGHDK, SYGVNS. The CDR3 has 14 residues.